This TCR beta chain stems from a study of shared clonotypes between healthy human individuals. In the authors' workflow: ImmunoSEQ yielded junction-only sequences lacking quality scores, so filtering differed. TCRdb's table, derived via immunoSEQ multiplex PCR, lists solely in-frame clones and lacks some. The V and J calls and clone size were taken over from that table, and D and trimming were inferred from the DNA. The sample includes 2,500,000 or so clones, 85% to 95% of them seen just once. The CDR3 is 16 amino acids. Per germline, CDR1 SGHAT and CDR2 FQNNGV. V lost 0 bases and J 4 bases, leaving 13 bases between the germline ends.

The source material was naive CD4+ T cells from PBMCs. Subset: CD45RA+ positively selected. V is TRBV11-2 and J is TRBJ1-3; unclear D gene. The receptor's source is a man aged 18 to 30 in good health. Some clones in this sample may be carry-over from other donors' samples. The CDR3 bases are TGTGCCAGCAGCTTAGAATCGGGTGGAACCGGAAACACCATATATTTT. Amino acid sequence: CASSLESGGTGNTIYF.